This TCR beta chain came from a study of blood T cell repertoires in COVID-19. Study at large: Acute-phase and convalescent COVID-19 samples originated in the United States, Italy and Spain. Sample material is recorded as cDNA or gDNA derived from T cells, B-cell-depleted T cells, or PBMCs.

In the original analysis: Amplification from reference gene primers served as the basis for estimated nucleated cell counts. Assay: immunoSEQ multiplex PCR; the TCRdb copy retains only in-frame clones and omits some. From that table come the V and J calls and clone size; the DNA was used to work out D and trimming. The table has about 90,000 clones, less than 95% seen once. Trimming stripped 4 bases from V and 7 bases from J, with 5 bases between. Germline V lookup: CDR1 DFQATT, CDR2 SNEGSKA (reference sequence). CDR3 length equals 10 residues. Only one count was recorded for this clone. The V call is TRBV20-1, the J call TRBJ1-5; D is undetermined. Sequenced input: peripheral blood. The receptor comes from a man aged 50-59 years with acute or convalescent COVID-19. CDR3 region: CSATFQPQHF. CDR3 bases: TGCAGTGCTACCTTCCAGCCCCAGCATTTT.